These T cell receptor beta chains were read from a single sample in a study of blood T cell repertoires in COVID-19. Sequencing was performed with immunoSEQ multiplex PCR; in TCRdb, only in-frame clones are kept and a portion is missing. The sample consists of some 230,000 clones, 80% to 90% of them appearing once. Sequencing was done on a sample of peripheral blood. The receptor set was obtained from a man between 40 and 49 years old with acute or convalescent COVID-19. Each CDR3 is given without its conserved first and last residue. The order of the fields is J gene, V gene, CDR3 protein.

j_gene: TRBJ1-2
v_gene: TRBV15
CDR3aa: ATSRGEGYYGYT

j_gene: TRBJ2-7
v_gene: TRBV11-3
CDR3aa: ASSPGTSGGYEQY

j_gene: TRBJ1-5
v_gene: TRBV10-3
CDR3aa: AISESGGQPQH

j_gene: TRBJ2-5
v_gene: TRBV5-1
CDR3aa: ASSLSQETQY

j_gene: TRBJ1-2
v_gene: TRBV6-6
CDR3aa: ASRRGTGGVSNYGYT

j_gene: TRBJ1-1
v_gene: TRBV30
CDR3aa: AWRRPRDRTMNTEAF

j_gene: TRBJ1-3
v_gene: TRBV3-1/TRBV3-2
CDR3aa: ASSRGQNQNLNTIY

j_gene: TRBJ2-3
v_gene: TRBV29-1
CDR3aa: SGEGRGGTDTQY

j_gene: TRBJ1-1
v_gene: TRBV5-4
CDR3aa: ASNPRGGEAF

j_gene: TRBJ1-1
v_gene: TRBV12-5
CDR3aa: ASGLQPRNTEAF

j_gene: TRBJ2-1
v_gene: TRBV6-5
CDR3aa: ASSRTGDNEQF

j_gene: TRBJ1-2
v_gene: TRBV11-2
CDR3aa: ASSPGGRSSDGYT

j_gene: TRBJ2-3
v_gene: TRBV5-4
CDR3aa: ASSWTGTDTQY

j_gene: TRBJ2-3
v_gene: TRBV4-1
CDR3aa: ASSQELAGMAITQY

j_gene: TRBJ2-7
v_gene: TRBV7-2
CDR3aa: ASSLDSLSGGAFSHEQY

j_gene: TRBJ1-2
v_gene: TRBV5-5
CDR3aa: ASSSGQGASGYT

j_gene: TRBJ2-2
v_gene: TRBV28
CDR3aa: ASSGRAAGELF

j_gene: TRBJ2-2
v_gene: TRBV4-2
CDR3aa: ASSQGPGTGFGELF

j_gene: TRBJ1-6
v_gene: TRBV9
CDR3aa: ASSVEVEGSYNSPLH

j_gene: TRBJ2-3
v_gene: TRBV4-1
CDR3aa: ASSLEHFSTDTQY

j_gene: TRBJ1-3
v_gene: TRBV6-5
CDR3aa: ASTADSLGNTIY

j_gene: TRBJ1-6
v_gene: TRBV4-2
CDR3aa: ASSPVTGTGKDSPLH